This TCR beta chain emerged from a study of blood T cell repertoires in COVID-19. As for the study in general: Italy, Spain and the United States were the sources of the convalescent and acute COVID-19 samples.

Data came from immunoSEQ multiplex PCR; TCRdb stores just in-frame clones and leaves some out. The table records roughly 140,000 clones, around 85% of them present only once. The V and J ends lost 7 bases and 7 bases respectively, with 11 bases between them. The CDR3 spans 13 residues. Germline values: CDR1 LNHDA, CDR2 SQIVND (reference sequence). The sample was peripheral blood. This receptor was obtained from a man aged 65 to 85 with acute or convalescent COVID-19. The rearrangement uses TRBV19 and TRBJ1-6, with a possible D match to TRBD1 (5 bases). CDR3: CASTNGGNSPLHF. CDR3 bases: TGTGCCAGTACCAACGGGGGGAATTCACCCCTCCACTTT.